This T cell receptor (beta chain) stems from a study of cytomegalovirus exposure and HLA in healthy donors. As to this clone: What it recognizes is unknown.

Study observations and caveats: As a later analysis revealed, the rate of TCR association differed by HLA locus, with DRB1 most and HLA-C fewest. An analysis was carried out at a later point. It showed that HLA-associated TCR beta chains were more clonally expanded than equally common non-associated chains.

Researchers ran the PCR with 60 Vbeta and 13 Jbeta primers. Clones were sequenced by immunoSEQ multiplex PCR, and TCRdb holds only the in-frame ones, with some missing. This table has around 190,000 clones, 65% to 85% appearing once. The CDR3 is 12 residues long. The V gene's germline CDR1 is SGHAT and CDR2 FQDESV (reference sequence). Trimming left V 0 bases short and J 8 bases short, with 5 bases between. The chain combines TRBV11-1 with TRBJ2-1; D is ambiguous. The sample taken for sequencing was PBMCs. The clonotype originates from a man between 40 and 49 years old in good health and CMV-seropositive. This CDR3 reads CASSLARDEQFF. The CDR3 coding sequence is TGTGCCAGCAGCTTAGCGAGAGATGAGCAGTTCTTC. Full variable domain (remainder filled in from reference TRBV11-1 and TRBJ2-1): EAEVAQSPRYKITEKSQAVAFWCDPISGHATLYWYRQILGQGPELLVQFQDESVVDDSQLPKDRFSAERLKGVDSTLKIQPAELGDSAMYLCASSLARDEQFFGPGTRLTVL.